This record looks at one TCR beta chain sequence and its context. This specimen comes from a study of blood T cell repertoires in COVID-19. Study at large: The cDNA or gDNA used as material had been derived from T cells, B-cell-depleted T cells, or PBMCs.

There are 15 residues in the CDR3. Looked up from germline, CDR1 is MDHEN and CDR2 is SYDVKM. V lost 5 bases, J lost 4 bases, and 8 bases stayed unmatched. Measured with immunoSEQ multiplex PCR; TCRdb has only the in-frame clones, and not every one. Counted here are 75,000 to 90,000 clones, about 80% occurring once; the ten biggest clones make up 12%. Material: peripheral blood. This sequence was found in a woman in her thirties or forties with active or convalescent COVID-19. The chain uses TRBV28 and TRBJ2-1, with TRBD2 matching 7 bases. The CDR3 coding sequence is TGTGCCAGCAGTCTTCCCGGGACTACGTACAATGAGCAGTTCTTC. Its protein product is CASSLPGTTYNEQFF.